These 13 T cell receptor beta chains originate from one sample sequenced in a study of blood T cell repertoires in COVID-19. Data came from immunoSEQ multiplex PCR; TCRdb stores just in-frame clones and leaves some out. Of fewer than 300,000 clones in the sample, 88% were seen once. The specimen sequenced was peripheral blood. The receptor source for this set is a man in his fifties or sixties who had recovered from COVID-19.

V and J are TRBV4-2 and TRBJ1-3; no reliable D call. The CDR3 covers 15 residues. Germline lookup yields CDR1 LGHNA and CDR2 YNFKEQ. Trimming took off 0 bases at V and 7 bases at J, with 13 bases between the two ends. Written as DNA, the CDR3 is TGTGCCAGCAGCCAAGAGTCGGGGAGGCTCAACACCATATATTTT. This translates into CASSQESGRLNTIYF.

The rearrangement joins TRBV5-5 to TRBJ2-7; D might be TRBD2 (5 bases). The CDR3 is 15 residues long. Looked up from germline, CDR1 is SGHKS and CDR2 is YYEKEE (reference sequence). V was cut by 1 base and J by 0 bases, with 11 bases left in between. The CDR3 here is CASSLLAEDSYEQYF. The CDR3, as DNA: TGTGCCAGCAGCTTGTTGGCGGAGGACTCCTACGAGCAGTACTTC. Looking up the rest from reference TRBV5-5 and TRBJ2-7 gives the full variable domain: DAGVTQSPTHLIKTRGQQVTLRCSPISGHKSVSWYQQVLGQGPQFIFQYYEKEERGRGNFPDRFSARQFPNYSSELNVNALLLGDSALYLCASSLLAEDSYEQYFGPGTRLTVT.

The CDR3 nucleotides read TGTGCCTGGAGTCCGACTGCGAACACTGAAGCTTTCTTT. The encoded protein is CAWSPTANTEAFF. The rearrangement uses TRBV30 and TRBJ1-1; D call uncertain. Germline V lookup: CDR1 GTSNPN, CDR2 SVGIG (reference sequence). Deletions cut 2 bases from V and 1 base from J, with 8 bases between. CDR3 size: 13 residues. Variable domain in full (rest from reference TRBV30 and TRBJ1-1): SQTIHQWPATLVQPVGSPLSLECTVEGTSNPNLYWYRQAAGRGLQLLFYSVGIGQISSEVPQNLSASRPQDRQFILSSKKLLLSDSGFYLCAWSPTANTEAFFGQGTRLTVV.

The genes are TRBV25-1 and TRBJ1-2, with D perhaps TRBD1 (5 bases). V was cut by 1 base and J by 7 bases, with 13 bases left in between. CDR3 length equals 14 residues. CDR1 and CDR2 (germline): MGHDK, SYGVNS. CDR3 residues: CASSEWGVLSGYTF. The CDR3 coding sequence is TGTGCCAGCAGTGAATGGGGGGTTCTCTCTGGCTACACCTTC.

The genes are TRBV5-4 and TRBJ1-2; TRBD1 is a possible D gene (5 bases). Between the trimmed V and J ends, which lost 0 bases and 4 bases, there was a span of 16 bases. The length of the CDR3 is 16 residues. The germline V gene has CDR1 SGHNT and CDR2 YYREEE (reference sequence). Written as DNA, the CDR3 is TGTGCCAGCAGCTTGGAGACAGCCGCCTACTCCTATGGCTACACCTTC. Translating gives CASSLETAAYSYGYTF.

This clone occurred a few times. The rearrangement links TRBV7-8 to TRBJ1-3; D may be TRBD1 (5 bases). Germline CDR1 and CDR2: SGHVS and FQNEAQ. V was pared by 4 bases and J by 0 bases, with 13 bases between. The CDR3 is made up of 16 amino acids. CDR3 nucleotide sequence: TGTGCCAGCAGCTGGGGCCCGGATTACTCTGGAAACACCATATATTTT. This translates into CASSWGPDYSGNTIYF.

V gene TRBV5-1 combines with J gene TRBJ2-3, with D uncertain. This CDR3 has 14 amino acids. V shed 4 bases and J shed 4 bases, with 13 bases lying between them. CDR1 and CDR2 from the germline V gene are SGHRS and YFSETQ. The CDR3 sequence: CASSDQRLSDTQYF. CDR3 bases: TGCGCCAGCAGCGACCAACGACTGTCAGATACGCAGTATTTT.

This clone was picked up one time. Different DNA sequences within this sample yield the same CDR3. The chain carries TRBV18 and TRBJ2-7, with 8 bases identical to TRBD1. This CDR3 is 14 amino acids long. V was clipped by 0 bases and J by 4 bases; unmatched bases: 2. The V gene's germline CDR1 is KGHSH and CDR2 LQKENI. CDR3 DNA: TGTGCCAGCTCACCACCTGGACAGGGATACGAGCAGTACTTC. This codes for CASSPPGQGYEQYF.

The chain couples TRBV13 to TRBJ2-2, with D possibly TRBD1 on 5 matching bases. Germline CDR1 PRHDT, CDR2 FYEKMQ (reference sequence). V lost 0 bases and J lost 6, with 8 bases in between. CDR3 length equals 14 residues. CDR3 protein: CASSLGAGSGELFF. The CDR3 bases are TGTGCCAGCAGCTTAGGGGCAGGGTCCGGGGAGCTGTTTTTT.

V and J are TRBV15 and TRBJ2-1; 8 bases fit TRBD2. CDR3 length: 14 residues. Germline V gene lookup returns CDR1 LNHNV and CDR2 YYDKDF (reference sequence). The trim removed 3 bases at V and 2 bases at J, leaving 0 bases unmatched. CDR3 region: CATSSGGAYNEQFF. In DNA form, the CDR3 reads TGTGCCACCAGCAGCGGGGGGGCCTACAATGAGCAGTTCTTC.

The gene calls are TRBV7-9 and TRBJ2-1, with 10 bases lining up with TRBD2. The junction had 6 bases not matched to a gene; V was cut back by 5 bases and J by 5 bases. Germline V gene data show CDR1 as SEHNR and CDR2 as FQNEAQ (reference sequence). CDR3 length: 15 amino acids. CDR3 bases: TGTGCCAGCAGCGCGGGGCTAGCGGGGGACAATGAGCAGTTCTTC. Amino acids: CASSAGLAGDNEQFF.

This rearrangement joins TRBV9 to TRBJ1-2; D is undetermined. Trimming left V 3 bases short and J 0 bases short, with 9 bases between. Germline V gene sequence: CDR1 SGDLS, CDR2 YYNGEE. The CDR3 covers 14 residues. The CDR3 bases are TGTGCCAGCAGCGCCTCCGGTACTAACTATGGCTACACCTTC. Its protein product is CASSASGTNYGYTF. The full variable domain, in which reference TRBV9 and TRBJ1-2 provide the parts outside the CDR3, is DSGVTQTPKHLITATGQRVTLRCSPRSGDLSVYWYQQSLDQGLQFLIQYYNGEERAKGNILERFSAQQFPDLHSELNLSSLELGDSALYFCASSASGTNYGYTFGSGTRLTVV.

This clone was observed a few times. The CDR3 region has the DNA TGTGCCAGCAGCTTGGTGCTGGAGGGAAGGGGCGAGCAGTACTTC. Encoded protein: CASSLVLEGRGEQYF. The genes are TRBV5-5 and TRBJ2-7; the D gene is possibly TRBD2 (6 bases). CDR1 is SGHKS and CDR2 is YYEKEE in the germline V gene (reference sequence). The CDR3 covers 15 residues. V gave up 0 bases and J gave up 6 bases, with 16 bases separating them.